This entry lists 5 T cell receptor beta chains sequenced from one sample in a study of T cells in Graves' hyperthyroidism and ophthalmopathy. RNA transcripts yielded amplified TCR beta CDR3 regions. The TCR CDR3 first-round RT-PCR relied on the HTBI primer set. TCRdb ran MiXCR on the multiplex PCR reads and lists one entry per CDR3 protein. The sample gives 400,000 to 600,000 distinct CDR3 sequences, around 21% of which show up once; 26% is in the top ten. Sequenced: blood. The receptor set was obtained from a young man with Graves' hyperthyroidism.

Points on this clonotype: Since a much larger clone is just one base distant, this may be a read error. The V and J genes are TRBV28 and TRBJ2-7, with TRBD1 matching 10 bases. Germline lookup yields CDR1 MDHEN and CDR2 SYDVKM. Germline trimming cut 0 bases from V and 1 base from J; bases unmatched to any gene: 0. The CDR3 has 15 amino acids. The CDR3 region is CASSLWDRGSYEQYF. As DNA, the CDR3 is TGTGCCAGCAGTTTATGGGACAGGGGGTCCTACGAGCAGTACTTC.

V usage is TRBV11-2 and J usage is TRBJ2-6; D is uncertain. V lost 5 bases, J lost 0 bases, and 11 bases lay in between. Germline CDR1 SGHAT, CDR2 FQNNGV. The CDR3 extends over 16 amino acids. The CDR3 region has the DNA TGTGCCAGCAGCAGAGAGCACTCCTCTGGGGCCAACGTCCTGACTTTC. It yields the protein CASSREHSSGANVLTF.

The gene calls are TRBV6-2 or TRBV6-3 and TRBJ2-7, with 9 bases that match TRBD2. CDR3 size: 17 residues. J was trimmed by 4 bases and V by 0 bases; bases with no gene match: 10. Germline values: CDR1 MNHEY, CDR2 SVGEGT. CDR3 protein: CASSYSARGGFNYEQYF. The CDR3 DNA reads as TGTGCCAGCAGTTACTCGGCGCGGGGGGGCTTCAATTACGAGCAGTACTTC.

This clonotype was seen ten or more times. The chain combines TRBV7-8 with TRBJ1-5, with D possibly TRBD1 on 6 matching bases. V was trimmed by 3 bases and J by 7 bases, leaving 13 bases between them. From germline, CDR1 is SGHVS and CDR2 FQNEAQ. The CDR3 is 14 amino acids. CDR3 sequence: CASSFRRGGQPQHF. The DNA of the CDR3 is TGTGCCAGCAGCTTCCGCAGGGGTGGACAGCCCCAGCATTTT.

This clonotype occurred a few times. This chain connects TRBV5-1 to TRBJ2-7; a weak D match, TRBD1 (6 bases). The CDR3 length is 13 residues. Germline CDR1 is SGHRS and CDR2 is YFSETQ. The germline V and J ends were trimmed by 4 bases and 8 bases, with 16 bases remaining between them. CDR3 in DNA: TGCGCCAGCAGCCCGGACAGATTGTCACAGCAGTACTTC. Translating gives CASSPDRLSQQYF.